The 31 T cell receptor beta chains below come from one sample, sequenced in a study of neurological immune-mediated disorders. TCRdb reanalysed the 5' RACE reads using MiXCR and keeps one entry per CDR3 protein. The sample lists 44,000 or so distinct CDR3 sequences; just under 6.5% were seen once. The specimen was CD4+ T cells from blood. These receptor sequences come from a woman aged 40 to 50 in good health.

This clonotype has at least ten counts. The J gene is TRBJ2-3, the V gene TRBV20-1; no clear D gene. Germline V gene lookup returns CDR1 DFQATT and CDR2 SNEGSKA (reference sequence). This CDR3 has 14 residues. V shed 6 bases and J shed 2 bases, with 15 bases lying between them. CDR3 bases: TGCAGTGCGCAGACAAATCCCCACACAGATACGCAGTATTTT. Its protein product is CSAQTNPHTDTQYF.

The sample holds many counts of this clonotype. The V and J genes are TRBV15 and TRBJ1-3, with D uncertain. Germline V lookup: CDR1 LNHNV, CDR2 YYDKDF (reference sequence). Trimming removed 1 base from V and 9 bases from J, with 10 bases in between. This CDR3 is 13 amino acids long. CDR3 protein: CATSRGVEGTIYF. The CDR3 DNA sequence: TGTGCCACCAGCAGAGGGGTTGAGGGCACCATATATTTT.

The rearrangement joins TRBV29-1 to TRBJ2-7, with TRBD2 matching 7 bases. The CDR3 totals 11 residues. Germline V gene data show CDR1 as SQVTM and CDR2 as ANQGSEA. V was pared by 1 base and J by 6 bases, with 0 bases of the junction left unmatched. CDR3 sequence reads: CSVEGGGEQYF. As DNA, the CDR3 is TGCAGCGTTGAAGGGGGGGGCGAGCAGTACTTC.

This clonotype appeared many times. The rearrangement joins TRBV5-1 to TRBJ2-3, with TRBD1 matching 9 bases. The ends lost 4 bases at V and 2 bases at J; junction bases unmatched: 2. The length of the CDR3 is 14 residues. CDR1 is SGHRS, CDR2 YFSETQ, per germline. CDR3 in DNA: TGCGCCAGCAGCAGGACAGGGGTCACAGATACGCAGTATTTT. Its translation is CASSRTGVTDTQYF.

This clonotype was found once. The chain couples TRBV5-5 to TRBJ2-7, with D unclear. The V gene's germline CDR1 is SGHKS and CDR2 YYEKEE (reference sequence). The CDR3 consists of 15 residues. V lost 5 bases and J lost 1, with 16 bases in between. The CDR3 sequence: CASRERDTSSYEQYF. Written as DNA, the CDR3 is TGTGCCAGCAGGGAGCGCGATACCTCATCCTACGAGCAGTACTTC.

There are many counts of this clonotype. This chain connects TRBV27 to TRBJ2-7; D could derive from TRBD1 or TRBD2 (5 bases each). V was clipped by 6 bases and J by 3 bases, with 12 bases between them. The V gene's germline CDR1 is MNHEY and CDR2 SMNVEV (reference sequence). This CDR3 region has 13 residues. In DNA, the CDR3 is TGTGCCAGCAGCGTGGGACGCCTCTACGAGCAGTACTTC. Residues: CASSVGRLYEQYF.

The chain has TRBV5-6 and TRBJ2-7; weak D call: TRBD1 (5 bases). This CDR3 region has 13 residues. The germline V gene has CDR1 SGHDT and CDR2 YYEEEE. V lost 1 base, J lost 4 bases, and 9 bases lay in between. CDR3 region: CASSLKGLYEQYF. The CDR3 bases are TGTGCCAGCAGCTTGAAGGGGCTATACGAGCAGTACTTC.

This clonotype was seen at least ten times. The chain joins TRBV7-2 to TRBJ2-7; tentatively, D is TRBD1 or TRBD2 (5 bases each). Germline V lookup: CDR1 SGHTA, CDR2 FQGNSA. V gave up 6 bases and J gave up 2 bases, with 11 bases separating them. The CDR3 length is 13 residues. CDR3 residues: CASRPPGPYEQYF. In nucleotides, the CDR3 is TGTGCCAGCAGGCCTCCGGGACCCTACGAGCAGTACTTC. Based on the CDR3 plus reference TRBV7-2 and TRBJ2-7, the full variable domain is GAGVSQSPSNKVTEKGKDVELRCDPISGHTALYWYRQSLGQGLEFLIYFQGNSAPDKSGLPSDRFSAERTGGSVSTLTIQRTQQEDSAVYLCASRPPGPYEQYFGPGTRLTVT.

In its sample, this clonotype was seen many times. The rearrangement links TRBV29-1 to TRBJ1-1; D gene unclear. The CDR3 totals 13 residues. Germline lookup yields CDR1 SQVTM and CDR2 ANQGSEA. The germline V and J ends were trimmed by 3 bases and 1 base, with 9 bases remaining between them. The CDR3, as DNA: TGCAGCGTTGATGGTGGAGGGAACACTGAAGCTTTCTTT. Amino acid sequence: CSVDGGGNTEAFF.

The table lists this clonotype with many counts. V gene TRBV20-1 combines with J gene TRBJ2-1; tentatively, D is TRBD1 (6 bases). The CDR3 sequence is 12 residues long. The germline V and J ends were trimmed by 5 bases and 7 bases, with 12 bases remaining between them. The V gene's germline CDR1 is DFQATT and CDR2 SNEGSKA (reference sequence). The CDR3 region is CSAVTGGNEQFF. DNA of the CDR3: TGCAGTGCTGTGACAGGCGGGAATGAGCAGTTCTTC.

This clonotype was found many times. The gene calls are TRBV7-2 and TRBJ2-7, with TRBD2 matching over 9 bases. This CDR3 has 11 amino acids. Germline loops: CDR1 SGHTA, CDR2 FQGNSA. Unmatched junction bases numbered 0, after V lost 7 bases and J lost 5 bases. The CDR3 loop reads CASTSGNEQYF. CDR3 DNA sequence: TGTGCCAGCACTAGCGGGAACGAGCAGTACTTC.

This clonotype was counted many times. The chain employs TRBV27 and TRBJ1-6; TRBD1 is a possible D gene (5 bases). This CDR3 is 14 amino acids long. V was shortened by 0 bases and J by 14 bases, with 14 bases between the two germline ends. Germline lookup yields CDR1 MNHEY and CDR2 SMNVEV (reference sequence). This CDR3 reads CASSLSGTAPSLHF. For the CDR3, the DNA is TGTGCCAGCAGTTTATCAGGGACGGCTCCATCCCTCCACTTT.

In its sample, this clonotype was seen many times. The chain has TRBV12-3 or TRBV12-4 and TRBJ2-3; TRBD2 aligns across 13 bases. J lost 5 bases, V lost 3 bases, and 8 bases had no gene match. This CDR3 is 17 amino acids long. CDR3 region: CASSFRGLAGVKDTQYF. The CDR3 coding sequence is TGTGCCAGCAGTTTCCGAGGACTAGCGGGAGTGAAAGATACGCAGTATTTT.

In its sample, this clonotype was seen many times. V usage is TRBV24-1 and J usage is TRBJ2-5; TRBD1 might be the D (6 bases). This CDR3 has 16 residues. The V end was cut by 3 bases, the J end by 2 bases, with 15 bases between. Germline loops: CDR1 KGHDR, CDR2 SFDVKD. CDR3 in DNA: TGTGCCACCAGTGATGCCTTAAAGGGGGAACAAGAGACCCAGTACTTC. Translated: CATSDALKGEQETQYF.

Judged by abundance, this clonotype is medium-sized. This chain connects TRBV20-1 to TRBJ2-1, with D uncertain. V was trimmed by 7 bases and J by 6 bases, leaving 13 bases between them. This CDR3 spans 12 amino acids. CDR1 and CDR2 (germline): DFQATT, SNEGSKA (reference sequence). This CDR3 reads CSVETALNEQFF. CDR3 in DNA: TGCAGTGTCGAGACTGCCCTCAATGAGCAGTTCTTC.

This clonotype is judged medium-sized. The genes are TRBV5-1 and TRBJ2-3; D possibly matches TRBD1 or TRBD2 (5 bases each). V was cut by 0 bases and J by 2 bases, with 16 bases left in between. The CDR3 loop spans 17 amino acids. Germline loops: CDR1 SGHRS, CDR2 YFSETQ. The DNA for the CDR3 is TGCGCCAGCAGCTTGGTTAGCGACAGTGCTTTCACAGATACGCAGTATTTT. Protein product: CASSLVSDSAFTDTQYF.

This clonotype was found many times. The genes are TRBV5-4 and TRBJ2-5, with 11 bases aligning to TRBD2. CDR1 SGHNT and CDR2 YYREEE come from the germline V gene (reference sequence). Trimming took 2 bases from V and 2 from J; bases not matched to a gene: 2. The CDR3 contains 15 residues. DNA of the CDR3: TGTGCCAGCAGCTTACGACTAGCGGGGCAAGAGACCCAGTACTTC. This sequence encodes CASSLRLAGQETQYF.

This clonotype was recorded many times. The V gene is TRBV29-1, the J gene TRBJ2-7, with 8 positions matching TRBD2. Germline loops: CDR1 SQVTM, CDR2 ANQGSEA. V lost 5 bases, J lost 0 bases, and 3 bases stayed unmatched. The CDR3 spans 13 residues. CDR3 region: CSVSLAGSYEQYF. The DNA of the CDR3 is TGCAGCGTTTCGCTAGCGGGCTCCTACGAGCAGTACTTC.

Many counts were recorded for this clonotype. The J gene is TRBJ1-2, the V gene TRBV3-1; TRBD1 is a possible D gene (6 bases). The CDR3 runs 14 residues. Germline values: CDR1 LGHDT, CDR2 YNNKEL (reference sequence). Trimming pared 7 bases from V and 2 bases from J, leaving 14 bases between. For the CDR3, the DNA is TGTGCCAGCACCGGGCAGGGGAAGAACTATGGCTACACCTTC. This codes for CASTGQGKNYGYTF.

This chain joins TRBV29-1 and TRBJ2-7; D might be TRBD1 or TRBD2, each matching 5 bases. Germline assignment: CDR1 SQVTM and CDR2 ANQGSEA. The CDR3 runs 14 residues. Trimming took off 2 bases at V and 5 bases at J, with 16 bases between the two ends. DNA for the CDR3: TGCAGCGTTGAACCCGGGACGGAGCCTGACGAGCAGTACTTC. Its protein is CSVEPGTEPDEQYF.

This clonotype was recorded many times. This chain's CDR3 is CASSLDGRSPNEQFF. As DNA, the CDR3 is TGCGCCAGCAGCTTGGACGGGAGAAGTCCCAATGAGCAGTTCTTC. The chain uses TRBV5-1 and TRBJ2-1; perhaps TRBD2 as D (6 bases). CDR1 and CDR2 from the germline V gene are SGHRS and YFSETQ. This CDR3 has 15 amino acids. The ends were cut back, 0 bases at V and 6 bases at J, with 13 bases in the middle.

This clonotype was counted many times. The gene calls are TRBV7-3 and TRBJ2-1; D gene ambiguous. There are 14 residues in the CDR3. V dropped 0 bases and J dropped 4 bases, with 7 bases sitting between them. Germline V gene data show CDR1 as SGHTA and CDR2 as FQGTGA. Written as DNA, the CDR3 is TGTGCCAGCAGCTTAACAGGGTCTTACAATGAGCAGTTCTTC. The encoded protein is CASSLTGSYNEQFF.

Ten or more counts support this clonotype. The chain couples TRBV6-5 to TRBJ1-2; D possibly corresponds to TRBD1 (6 bases). Deletions cut 4 bases from V and 3 bases from J, with 18 bases between. Germline V gene sequence: CDR1 MNHEY, CDR2 SVGAGI. CDR3 size: 16 residues. This chain's CDR3 is CASSFNRGQMHYGYTF. DNA of the CDR3: TGTGCCAGCAGTTTCAACCGCGGACAGATGCACTATGGCTACACCTTC.

This clonotype was detected ten times or more. The V gene is TRBV10-3, the J gene TRBJ2-1; D not certain. V shed 0 bases and J shed 5 bases, with 5 bases lying between them. Per the germline V gene, CDR1 is ENHRY and CDR2 is SYGVKD. The CDR3 is 13 amino acids. CDR3 sequence reads: CAISESANNEQFF. CDR3 in DNA: TGTGCCATCAGTGAGTCGGCTAACAATGAGCAGTTCTTC.

This clonotype was counted many times. V usage is TRBV5-1 and J usage is TRBJ2-2; 9 bases match TRBD1. The CDR3 is 14 residues long. With 4 bases clipped from V and 7 bases from J, the junction kept 5 bases outside the gene matches. CDR1 is SGHRS, CDR2 YFSETQ, per germline. This CDR3 reads CASSRDREVGELFF. CDR3 nucleotide sequence: TGCGCCAGCAGCCGGGACAGGGAGGTCGGGGAGCTGTTTTTT.

This clonotype was found many times. The chain employs TRBV24-1 and TRBJ2-1, with D perhaps TRBD1 (7 bases). Germline CDR1 KGHDR, CDR2 SFDVKD. Trimming removed 4 bases from V and 3 bases from J, with 21 bases in between. The CDR3 is 18 amino acids. The CDR3 DNA is TGTGCCACCAGTGAAAGCGCCCGCGGGACAGCGAACTACAATGAGCAGTTCTTC. Its protein product is CATSESARGTANYNEQFF.

There are many counts of this clonotype. The rearrangement joins TRBV20-1 to TRBJ2-3; either TRBD1 or TRBD2 may supply D (5 bases each). The CDR3 covers 15 residues. Per the germline V gene, CDR1 is DFQATT and CDR2 is SNEGSKA (reference sequence). V was shortened by 1 base and J by 3 bases, with 14 bases between the two germline ends. Written as DNA, the CDR3 is TGCAGTGCTAGAGCGGGGCAGGTGGCGACAGATACGCAGTATTTT. Protein: CSARAGQVATDTQYF.

At least ten counts were recorded for this clonotype. The V call is TRBV20-1, the J call TRBJ1-2; D is undetermined. Germline values: CDR1 DFQATT, CDR2 SNEGSKA (reference sequence). The CDR3 has 13 residues. Between the trimmed V and J ends, which lost 3 bases and 4 bases, there was a span of 12 bases. The CDR3 is CSASPDAPYGYTF. As DNA, the CDR3 is TGCAGTGCTAGTCCAGATGCACCCTATGGCTACACCTTC.

This clonotype was counted between two and nine times. The chain links TRBV20-1 to TRBJ2-7, with 11 bases matching TRBD2. V shed 1 base, J shed 5 bases, and the junction held 7 bases outside the gene matches. Germline CDR1 DFQATT, CDR2 SNEGSKA (reference sequence). This CDR3 is built from 15 residues. CDR3 amino acids: CSARGRLAGQNEQYF. The CDR3, as DNA: TGCAGTGCTAGAGGGCGACTAGCGGGACAAAACGAGCAGTACTTC.

At least ten counts were recorded for this clonotype. The chain couples TRBV7-2 to TRBJ2-3; D perhaps matches TRBD2 (5 bases). The V end lost 5 bases, the J end lost 6 bases, and 12 bases lay between the germline ends. The germline CDR1 and CDR2 sequences are SGHTA and FQGNSA. The CDR3 is 13 residues long. The CDR3 DNA follows: TGTGCCAGCAGCAGAGGAGGATCGGATACGCAGTATTTT. Protein product: CASSRGGSDTQYF.

This clonotype came up many times. The J gene is TRBJ2-3, the V gene TRBV7-3; D not certain. The germline V gene has CDR1 SGHTA and CDR2 FQGTGA. The CDR3 has 18 residues. V lost 2 bases to trimming and J lost 0 bases, with 18 bases between them. The CDR3 nucleotides are TGTGCCAGCAGCTTATTCCAGTCAATCGGAGCGAGCACAGATACGCAGTATTTT. As protein: CASSLFQSIGASTDTQYF.